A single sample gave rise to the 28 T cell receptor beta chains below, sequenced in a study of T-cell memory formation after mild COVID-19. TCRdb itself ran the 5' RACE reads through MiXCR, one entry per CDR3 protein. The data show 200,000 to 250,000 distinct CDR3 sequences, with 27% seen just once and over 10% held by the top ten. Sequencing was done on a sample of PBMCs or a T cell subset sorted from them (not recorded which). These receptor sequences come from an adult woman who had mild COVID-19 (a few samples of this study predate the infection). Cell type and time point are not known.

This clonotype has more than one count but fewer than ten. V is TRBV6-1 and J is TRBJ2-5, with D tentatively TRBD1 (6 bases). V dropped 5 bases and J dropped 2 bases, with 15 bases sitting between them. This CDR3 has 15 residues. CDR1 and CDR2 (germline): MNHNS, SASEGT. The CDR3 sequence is CASSIFTGTQETQYF. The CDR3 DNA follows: TGTGCCAGCAGTATATTTACCGGGACACAAGAGACCCAGTACTTC.

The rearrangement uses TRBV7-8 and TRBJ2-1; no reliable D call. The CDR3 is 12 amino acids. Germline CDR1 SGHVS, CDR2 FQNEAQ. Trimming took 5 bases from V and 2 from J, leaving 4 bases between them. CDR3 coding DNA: TGTGCCAGCAGCGCTACCTACAATGAGCAGTTCTTC. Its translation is CASSATYNEQFF.

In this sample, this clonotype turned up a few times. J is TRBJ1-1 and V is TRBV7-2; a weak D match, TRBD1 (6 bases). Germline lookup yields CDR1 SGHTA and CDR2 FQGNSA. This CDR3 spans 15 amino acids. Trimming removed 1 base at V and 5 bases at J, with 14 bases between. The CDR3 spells CASSLGGGGRTEAFF. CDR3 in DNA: TGTGCCAGCAGCTTAGGGGGAGGGGGAAGAACTGAAGCTTTCTTT.

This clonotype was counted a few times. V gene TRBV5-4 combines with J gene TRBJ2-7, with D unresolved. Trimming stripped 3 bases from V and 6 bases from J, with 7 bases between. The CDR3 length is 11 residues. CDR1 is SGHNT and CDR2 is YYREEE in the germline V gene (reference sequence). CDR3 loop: CASSSRGEQYF. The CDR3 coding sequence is TGTGCCAGCAGCTCGAGAGGCGAGCAGTACTTC.

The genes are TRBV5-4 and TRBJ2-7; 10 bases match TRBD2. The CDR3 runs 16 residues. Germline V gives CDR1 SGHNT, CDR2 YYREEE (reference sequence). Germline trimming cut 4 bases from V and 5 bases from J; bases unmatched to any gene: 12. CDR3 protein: CASSTSGRAGSHEQYF. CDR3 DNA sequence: TGTGCCAGCAGCACCAGCGGGAGGGCCGGATCCCACGAGCAGTACTTC.

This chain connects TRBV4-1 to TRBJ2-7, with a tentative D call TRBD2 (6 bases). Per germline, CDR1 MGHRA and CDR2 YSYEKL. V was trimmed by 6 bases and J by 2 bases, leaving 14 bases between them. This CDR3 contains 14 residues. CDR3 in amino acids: CASRGGSPTYEQYF. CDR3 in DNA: TGCGCCAGCAGGGGGGGATCCCCGACCTACGAGCAGTACTTC.

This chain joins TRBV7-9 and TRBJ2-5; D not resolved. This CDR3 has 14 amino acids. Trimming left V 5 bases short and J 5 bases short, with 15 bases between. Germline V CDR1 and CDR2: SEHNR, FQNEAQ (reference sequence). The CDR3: CASSTTTVGETQYF. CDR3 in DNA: TGTGCCAGCAGCACTACAACGGTCGGGGAGACCCAGTACTTC.

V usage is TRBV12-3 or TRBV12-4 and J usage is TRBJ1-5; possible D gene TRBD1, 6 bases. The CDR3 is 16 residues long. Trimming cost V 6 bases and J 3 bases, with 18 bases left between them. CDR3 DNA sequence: TGTGCCAGCAGCCCCCTAGCAGGGGCAGTCAATCAGCCCCAGCATTTT. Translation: CASSPLAGAVNQPQHF.

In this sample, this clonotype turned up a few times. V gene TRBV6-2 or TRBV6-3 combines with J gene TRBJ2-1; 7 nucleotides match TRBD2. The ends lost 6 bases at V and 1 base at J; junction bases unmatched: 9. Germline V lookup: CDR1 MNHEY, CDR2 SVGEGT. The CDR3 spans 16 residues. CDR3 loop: CASSPHAGESYNEQFF. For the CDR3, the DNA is TGTGCCAGCAGCCCCCATGCGGGAGAATCCTACAATGAGCAGTTCTTC.

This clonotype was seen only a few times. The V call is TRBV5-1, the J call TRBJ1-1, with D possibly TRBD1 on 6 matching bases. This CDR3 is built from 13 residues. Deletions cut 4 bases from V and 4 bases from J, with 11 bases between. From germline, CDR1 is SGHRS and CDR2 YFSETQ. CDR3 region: CASSRGMSTEAFF. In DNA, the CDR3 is TGCGCCAGCAGCAGGGGGATGAGCACTGAAGCTTTCTTT.

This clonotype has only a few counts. As DNA, the CDR3 is TGCGCCAGCAGCAGACTAGCGGGAGGCCTCGATACGCAGTATTTT. Translated: CASSRLAGGLDTQYF. The J gene is TRBJ2-3, the V gene TRBV5-1, with TRBD2 matching 13 bases. The V segment lost 4 bases and the J segment 6 bases; nucleotides outside the gene matches: 5. The CDR3 is 15 amino acids. Germline CDR1 and CDR2: SGHRS and YFSETQ. Full variable domain (rest looked up from reference TRBV5-1 and TRBJ2-3): KAGVTQTPRYLIKTRGQQVTLSCSPISGHRSVSWYQQTPGQGLQFLFEYFSETQRNKGNFPGRFSGRQFSNSRSEMNVSTLELGDSALYLCASSRLAGGLDTQYFGPGTRLTVL.

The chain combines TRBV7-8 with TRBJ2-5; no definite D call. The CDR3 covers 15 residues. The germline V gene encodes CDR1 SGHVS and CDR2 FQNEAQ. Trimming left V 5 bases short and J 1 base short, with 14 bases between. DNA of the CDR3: TGTGCCAGCAGCGAGCTGACGGTACTCCAAGAGACCCAGTACTTC. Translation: CASSELTVLQETQYF. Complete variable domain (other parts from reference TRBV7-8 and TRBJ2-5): GAGVSQSPRYKVAKRGQDVALRCDPISGHVSLFWYQQALGQGPEFLTYFQNEAQLDKSGLPSDRFFAERPEGSVSTLKIQRTQQEDSAVYLCASSELTVLQETQYFGPGTRLLVL.

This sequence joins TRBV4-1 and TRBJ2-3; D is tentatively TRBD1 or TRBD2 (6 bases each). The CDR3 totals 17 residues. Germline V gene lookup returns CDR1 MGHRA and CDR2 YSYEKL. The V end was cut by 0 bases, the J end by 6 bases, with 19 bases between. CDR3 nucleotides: TGCGCCAGCAGCCAAGAGGAGGGGGACTTTTCACTCGATACGCAGTATTTT. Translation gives CASSQEEGDFSLDTQYF.

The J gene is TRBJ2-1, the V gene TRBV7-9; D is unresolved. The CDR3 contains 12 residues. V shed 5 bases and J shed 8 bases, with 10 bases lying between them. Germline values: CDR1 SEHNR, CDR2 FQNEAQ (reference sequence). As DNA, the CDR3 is TGTGCCAGCAGCCCTACAATGTATGAGCAGTTCTTC. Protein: CASSPTMYEQFF.

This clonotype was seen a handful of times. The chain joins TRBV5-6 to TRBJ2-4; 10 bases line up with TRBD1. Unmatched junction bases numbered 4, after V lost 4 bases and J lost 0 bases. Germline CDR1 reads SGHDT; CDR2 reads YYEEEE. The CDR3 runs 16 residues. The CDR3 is CASSPGTGEAKNIQYF. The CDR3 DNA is TGTGCCAGCAGCCCGGGGACAGGGGAAGCCAAAAACATTCAGTACTTC.

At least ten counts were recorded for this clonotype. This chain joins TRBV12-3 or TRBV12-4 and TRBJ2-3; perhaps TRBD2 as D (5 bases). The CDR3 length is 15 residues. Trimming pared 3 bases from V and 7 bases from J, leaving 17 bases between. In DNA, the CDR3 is TGTGCCAGCAGTTTCCCCGTCCCGGAGGCAAATACGCAGTATTTT. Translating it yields CASSFPVPEANTQYF.

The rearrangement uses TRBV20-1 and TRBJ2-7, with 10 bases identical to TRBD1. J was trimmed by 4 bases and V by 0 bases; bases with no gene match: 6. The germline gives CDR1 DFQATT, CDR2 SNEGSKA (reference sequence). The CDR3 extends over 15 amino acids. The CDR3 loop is CSARDHGQGGYEQYF. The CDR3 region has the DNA TGCAGTGCTAGAGACCATGGACAGGGGGGGTACGAGCAGTACTTC.

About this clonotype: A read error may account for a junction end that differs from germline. CDR3 protein: CASSRETSHEQYF. The CDR3 DNA is TGTGCCAGCAGCCGAGAGACCTCCCACGAGCAGTACTTC. The chain couples TRBV12-3 or TRBV12-4 to TRBJ2-7; D is undetermined. The CDR3 extends over 13 amino acids.

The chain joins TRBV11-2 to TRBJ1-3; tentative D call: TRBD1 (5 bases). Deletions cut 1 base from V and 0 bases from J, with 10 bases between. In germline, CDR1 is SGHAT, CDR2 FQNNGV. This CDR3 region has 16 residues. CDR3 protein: CASSLARQSSGNTIYF. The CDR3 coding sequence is TGTGCCAGCAGCTTAGCGCGACAGTCCTCTGGAAACACCATATATTTT. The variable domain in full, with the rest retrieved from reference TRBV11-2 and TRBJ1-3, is EAGVAQSPRYKIIEKRQSVAFWCNPISGHATLYWYQQILGQGPKLLIQFQNNGVVDDSQLPKDRFSAERLKGVDSTLKIQPAKLEDSAVYLCASSLARQSSGNTIYFGEGSWLTVV.

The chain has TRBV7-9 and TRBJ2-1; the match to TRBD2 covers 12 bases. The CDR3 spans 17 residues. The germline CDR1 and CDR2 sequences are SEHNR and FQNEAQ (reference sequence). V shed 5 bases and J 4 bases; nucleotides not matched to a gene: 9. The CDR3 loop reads CASSPRLAGVRYNEQFF. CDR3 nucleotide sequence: TGTGCCAGCAGCCCCAGACTAGCGGGAGTTCGGTACAATGAGCAGTTCTTC.

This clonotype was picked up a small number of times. The CDR3 spells CASSLVDGDSNYGYTF. In DNA form, the CDR3 reads TGTGCCAGCAGCTTAGTGGACGGGGACAGTAACTATGGCTACACCTTC. This rearrangement joins TRBV7-6 to TRBJ1-2, with 7 bases fitting TRBD1. The CDR3 contains 16 residues. Unmatched junction bases numbered 6, after V lost 1 base and J lost 1 base. Germline V gives CDR1 SGHVS, CDR2 FNYEAQ.

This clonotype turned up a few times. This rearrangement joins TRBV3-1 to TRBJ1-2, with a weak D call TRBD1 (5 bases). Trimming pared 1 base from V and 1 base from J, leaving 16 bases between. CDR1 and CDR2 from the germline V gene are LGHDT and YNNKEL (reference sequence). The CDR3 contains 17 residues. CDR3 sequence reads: CASSQVWGSNINYGYTF. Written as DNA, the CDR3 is TGTGCCAGCAGCCAAGTATGGGGGTCGAATATTAACTATGGCTACACCTTC.

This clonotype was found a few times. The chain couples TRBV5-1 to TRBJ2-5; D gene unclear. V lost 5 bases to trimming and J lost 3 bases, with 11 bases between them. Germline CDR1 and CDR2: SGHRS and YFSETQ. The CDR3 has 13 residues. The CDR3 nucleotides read TGCGCCAGCAGTCGGCAGGATGAAGAGACCCAGTACTTC. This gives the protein CASSRQDEETQYF.

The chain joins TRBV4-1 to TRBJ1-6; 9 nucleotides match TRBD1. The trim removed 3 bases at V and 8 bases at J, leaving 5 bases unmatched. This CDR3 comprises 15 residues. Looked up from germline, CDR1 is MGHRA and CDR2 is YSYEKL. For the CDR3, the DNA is TGCGCCAGCAGCCATGGGGACAGGGATGATTCACCCCTCCACTTT. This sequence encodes CASSHGDRDDSPLHF.

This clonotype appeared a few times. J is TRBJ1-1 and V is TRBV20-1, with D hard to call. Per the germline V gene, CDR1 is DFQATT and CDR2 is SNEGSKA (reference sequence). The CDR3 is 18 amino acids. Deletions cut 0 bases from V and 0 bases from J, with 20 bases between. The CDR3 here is CSARDWSRTLEMNTEAFF. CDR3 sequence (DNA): TGCAGTGCTAGAGATTGGTCCAGGACCCTCGAGATGAACACTGAAGCTTTCTTT.

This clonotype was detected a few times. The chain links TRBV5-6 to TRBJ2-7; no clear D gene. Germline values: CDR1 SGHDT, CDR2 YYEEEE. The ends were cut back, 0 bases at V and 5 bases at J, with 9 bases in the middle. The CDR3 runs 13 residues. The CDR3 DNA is TGTGCCAGCAGCTTGGGGTACCGGAACGAGCAGTACTTC. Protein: CASSLGYRNEQYF.

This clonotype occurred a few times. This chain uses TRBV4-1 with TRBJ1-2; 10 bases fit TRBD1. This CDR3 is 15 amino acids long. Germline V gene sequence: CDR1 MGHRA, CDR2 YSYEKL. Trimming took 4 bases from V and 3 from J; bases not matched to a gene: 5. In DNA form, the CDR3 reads TGCGCCAGCAGCCCAGCCGGGACAGGGGACTATGGCTACACCTTC. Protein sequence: CASSPAGTGDYGYTF.

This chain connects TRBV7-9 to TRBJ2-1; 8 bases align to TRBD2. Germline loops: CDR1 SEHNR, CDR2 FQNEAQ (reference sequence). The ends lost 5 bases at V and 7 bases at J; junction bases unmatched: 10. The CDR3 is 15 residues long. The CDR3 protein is CASSATSGEGNEQFF. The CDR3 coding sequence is TGTGCCAGCAGCGCCACTAGCGGAGAAGGGAATGAGCAGTTCTTC.